This T cell receptor (beta chain) is from a study of identical twins. This clonotype was seen repeatedly, ten times or more. Antigen: not known. A universal primer site came from template switching; cDNA carried unique molecular identifiers. MiXCR, applied by TCRdb to the 5' RACE reads, yields one record per CDR3 protein. The sample consists of about 660,000 distinct CDR3 sequences, less than 10% of them appearing once. Whole-study results and caveats: Within monozygotic twins, out-of-frame TCR alpha sharing was underestimated by the models. Twin pairs' shared out-of-frame alpha sequences were enriched in low generation probability.

Germline V lookup: CDR1 SGHVS, CDR2 FQNEAQ. Germline trimming cut 3 bases from V and 2 bases from J; bases unmatched to any gene: 9. The CDR3 contains 17 residues. Another study also made use of these data, one on yellow fever vaccine responses in identical twins. Per that study: Vaccine T cell responses of twins reportedly seemed partly convergent and partly personalized.

The receptor comes from a young woman in good health. The sample taken for sequencing was PBMCs. V gene TRBV7-8 combines with J gene TRBJ2-1; 8 bases map to TRBD1. The CDR3 is CASSFRVFRGPYNEQFF. The CDR3 DNA reads TGTGCCAGCAGCTTTAGGGTTTTCAGGGGGCCCTACAATGAGCAGTTCTTC.